These 30 T cell receptor beta chains came from one sample sequenced in a study of graft-versus-host responses after intestinal transplantation. Measured with immunoSEQ multiplex PCR; TCRdb has only the in-frame clones, and not every one. The sample has around 19,000 clones, over 35% seen once; the top ten hold roughly 0.94%. The source was alloreactive CD4+ T cells from a mixed lymphocyte reaction culture, collected before intestinal transplant. Subset specified: CFSE-low proliferating T cells sorted from roughly 6-day pre-transplant mixed lymphocyte reaction (GvH or HvG direction). These receptors came from a human patient who received an intestinal transplant.

The chain joins TRBV29-1 to TRBJ1-5; D remains unclear. Germline V gene sequence: CDR1 SQVTM, CDR2 ANQGSEA. The CDR3 covers 15 residues. With 6 bases removed from V and 5 bases from J, the gap between germline ends came to 20 bases. CDR3 in amino acids: CSVAEHVRFDQPQHF. CDR3 DNA: TGCAGCGTCGCTGAGCACGTCAGGTTCGATCAGCCCCAGCATTTT.

This chain links TRBV5-4 with TRBJ1-1; D is uncertain. Trimming took off 2 bases at V and 4 bases at J, with 9 bases between the two ends. The CDR3 length is 13 residues. Per the germline V gene, CDR1 is SGHNT and CDR2 is YYREEE (reference sequence). The CDR3 bases are TGTGCCAGCAGCTTCTCGGGTTCCACTGAAGCTTTCTTT. Protein: CASSFSGSTEAFF.

V gene TRBV7-6 combines with J gene TRBJ1-1, with D hard to call. The CDR3 spans 13 residues. V lost 1 base to trimming and J lost 2 bases, with 5 bases between them. Germline loops: CDR1 SGHVS, CDR2 FNYEAQ. CDR3 amino acids: CASSLDRNTEAFF. The DNA for the CDR3 is TGTGCCAGCAGCTTAGACAGAAACACTGAAGCTTTCTTT.

The V call is TRBV5-1, the J call TRBJ2-5; 11 positions match TRBD1. CDR1 and CDR2 from the germline V gene are SGHRS and YFSETQ. This CDR3 has 18 residues. The J segment lost 2 bases and the V segment lost 1 base, leaving 10 bases of the junction unmatched. CDR3 nucleotides: TGCGCCAGCAGCTTGTCTCGTGGGACAGGGGGGGGGCAAGAGACCCAGTACTTC. Its protein product is CASSLSRGTGGGQETQYF.

This clone was detected only a few times. This chain joins TRBV5-1 and TRBJ1-1; a possible D gene is TRBD1 (6 bases). Germline loops: CDR1 SGHRS, CDR2 YFSETQ. The V end was cut by 4 bases, the J end by 0 bases, with 13 bases between. The CDR3 runs to 15 residues. The DNA for the CDR3 is TGCGCCAGCAGCACCGGACAGTTGGTGAACACTGAAGCTTTCTTT. This encodes CASSTGQLVNTEAFF.

The table lists this clone with a few counts. The V call is TRBV6-5, the J call TRBJ1-5; TRBD1 matches at 7 bases. Germline assignment: CDR1 MNHEY and CDR2 SVGAGI. This CDR3 has 13 amino acids. The V and J ends lost 8 bases and 5 bases, in that order; junction bases with no gene match: 6. The DNA of the CDR3 is TGTGCCAGCGGGGGACAGCAATATCAGCCCCAGCATTTT. Its protein is CASGGQQYQPQHF.

The genes are TRBV11-2 and TRBJ1-6, with a possible D match to TRBD1 (5 bases). The CDR3 totals 12 residues. The germline V and J ends were trimmed by 5 bases and 8 bases, with 7 bases remaining between them. Germline V gene lookup returns CDR1 SGHAT and CDR2 FQNNGV. The CDR3, as DNA: TGTGCCAGCAGCCAGACAGATTCACCCCTCCACTTT. Its translation is CASSQTDSPLHF.

The chain has TRBV29-1 and TRBJ2-1; a possible D gene is TRBD2 (5 bases). The CDR3 loop spans 16 amino acids. CDR1 and CDR2 from the germline V gene are SQVTM and ANQGSEA. With 5 bases removed from V and 0 bases from J, the gap between germline ends came to 17 bases. The DNA for the CDR3 is TGCAGCGTTCTTTCGGTCCCGGGGAGCTCCTACAATGAGCAGTTCTTC. This sequence encodes CSVLSVPGSSYNEQFF.

This clone was observed a single time. The CDR3 DNA reads as TGTGCCATCAGTGATGGACAGGGAGGCTACGAGCAGTACTTC. Translated, it gives CAISDGQGGYEQYF. The V and J genes are TRBV10-3 and TRBJ2-7, with 8 positions matching TRBD1. Per germline, CDR1 ENHRY and CDR2 SYGVKD. The CDR3 covers 14 residues. V gave up 3 bases and J gave up 3 bases; unmatched junction bases: 4.

V gene TRBV5-4 combines with J gene TRBJ1-6, with 8 bases that match TRBD1. The CDR3 covers 14 residues. Per germline, CDR1 SGHNT and CDR2 YYREEE (reference sequence). J lost 8 bases, V lost 5 bases, and 6 bases had no gene match. CDR3 sequence: CASRPGQGYSPLHF. CDR3 nucleotide sequence: TGTGCCAGCAGACCCGGACAGGGTTATTCACCCCTCCACTTT. The whole variable domain, filled in from reference TRBV5-4 and TRBJ1-6, reads ETGVTQSPTHLIKTRGQQVTLRCSSQSGHNTVSWYQQALGQGPQFIFQYYREEENGRGNFPPRFSGLQFPNYSSELNVNALELDDSALYLCASRPGQGYSPLHFGNGTRLTVT.

The chain employs TRBV7-2 and TRBJ1-2; D unresolved. The germline gives CDR1 SGHTA, CDR2 FQGNSA. This CDR3 comprises 14 residues. V lost 2 bases and J 1 base, leaving 8 bases between the germline ends. This CDR3 reads CASSLWAVNYGYTF. The DNA for the CDR3 is TGTGCCAGCAGCTTATGGGCAGTTAACTATGGCTACACCTTC. Looking up the rest from reference TRBV7-2 and TRBJ1-2 gives the full variable domain: GAGVSQSPSNKVTEKGKDVELRCDPISGHTALYWYRQSLGQGLEFLIYFQGNSAPDKSGLPSDRFSAERTGGSVSTLTIQRTQQEDSAVYLCASSLWAVNYGYTFGSGTRLTVV.

The chain is built from TRBV10-1 and TRBJ2-3; D is possibly TRBD2 (6 bases). Germline V CDR1 and CDR2: WNHNN, SYGVQD (reference sequence). V lost 5 bases to trimming and J lost 5 bases, with 11 bases between them. The CDR3 runs 13 residues. DNA for the CDR3: TGCGCCAGCAGTCGGGGGACTTTAGATACGCAGTATTTT. Its protein is CASSRGTLDTQYF.

The genes are TRBV5-1 and TRBJ2-2; TRBD2 matches 12 bases. The CDR3 spans 16 residues. V shed 1 base and J 6 bases; nucleotides not matched to a gene: 4. CDR1 is SGHRS and CDR2 is YFSETQ in the germline V gene. The CDR3 DNA sequence: TGCGCCAGCAGCTTGAGGCCTAGCGGGGGGGCCGGGGAGCTGTTTTTT. Protein sequence: CASSLRPSGGAGELFF.

The J gene is TRBJ2-2, the V gene TRBV29-1; 7 positions agree with TRBD2. The CDR3 is 14 amino acids. V was clipped by 7 bases and J by 2 bases; unmatched bases: 7. Germline-derived CDR1 and CDR2 are SQVTM and ANQGSEA. The chain's CDR3 is CSAPGTINTGELFF. Here the CDR3 DNA reads TGCAGCGCCCCCGGGACTATAAACACCGGGGAGCTGTTTTTT.

CDR3 in amino acids: CASSFRTVVSPLHF. The CDR3 DNA follows: TGTGCCAGCAGTTTCAGGACAGTGGTTTCACCCCTCCACTTT. The genes are TRBV27 and TRBJ1-6; possibly TRBD1 for D (6 bases). There are 14 residues in the CDR3. Per germline, CDR1 MNHEY and CDR2 SMNVEV (reference sequence). Deletions cut 3 bases from V and 9 bases from J, with 12 bases between.

This clone was seen a few times. The chain couples TRBV5-4 to TRBJ2-7; perhaps TRBD1 as D (6 bases). V lost 4 bases and J lost 0, with 17 bases in between. Germline V gene lookup returns CDR1 SGHNT and CDR2 YYREEE (reference sequence). This CDR3 has 16 residues. The CDR3 is CASSRGHGTNSYEQYF. The CDR3 DNA reads TGTGCCAGCAGCCGGGGACATGGGACAAACTCCTACGAGCAGTACTTC. The full variable domain, its missing parts supplied by reference TRBV5-4 and TRBJ2-7, is ETGVTQSPTHLIKTRGQQVTLRCSSQSGHNTVSWYQQALGQGPQFIFQYYREEENGRGNFPPRFSGLQFPNYSSELNVNALELDDSALYLCASSRGHGTNSYEQYFGPGTRLTVT.

This clone was recorded a few times. The chain uses TRBV2 and TRBJ1-1, with D perhaps matching TRBD1 (5 bases). The germline V gene encodes CDR1 SNHLY and CDR2 FYNNEI. Trimming removed 8 bases from V and 7 bases from J, with 20 bases in between. This CDR3 region has 14 residues. The CDR3 DNA sequence: TGTGCCAGCCGATACTCCGCGGGACCGAATGAAGCTTTCTTT. Translation gives CASRYSAGPNEAFF.

This chain joins TRBV5-5 and TRBJ2-5; 9 bases align to TRBD2. The germline V gene encodes CDR1 SGHKS and CDR2 YYEKEE (reference sequence). The CDR3 contains 14 residues. J was trimmed by 5 bases and V by 3 bases; bases with no gene match: 5. CDR3 sequence reads: CASSSGTSLETQYF. DNA of the CDR3: TGTGCCAGCAGCTCCGGGACTAGCCTGGAGACCCAGTACTTC.

Written as DNA, the CDR3 is TGCGCCAGCAGCCCTCAGGGGGCCGGCTACGAGCAGTACTTC. This codes for CASSPQGAGYEQYF. The chain uses TRBV5-1 and TRBJ2-7; TRBD1 agrees at 8 bases. The CDR3 spans 14 residues. Germline V gene lookup returns CDR1 SGHRS and CDR2 YFSETQ. Trimming cost V 4 bases and J 3 bases; bases outside gene matches: 6.

This clone is a singleton in its sample. The chain couples TRBV10-2 to TRBJ1-1; 7 bases match TRBD1. Germline V gives CDR1 WSHSY, CDR2 SAAADI. V was clipped by 6 bases and J by 11 bases; unmatched bases: 12. The CDR3 contains 13 residues. CDR3 nucleotides: TGCGCCAGCAGCCAGACCGGGCAACAGGGGGCTTTCTTT. It is translated as CASSQTGQQGAFF.

This clone was counted only a few times. The chain recombines TRBV19 with TRBJ2-7; D is uncertain. The germline gives CDR1 LNHDA, CDR2 SQIVND (reference sequence). This CDR3 region has 13 residues. V was pared by 7 bases and J by 2 bases, with 12 bases between. CDR3 amino acids: CASTPLLPYEQYF. CDR3 coding DNA: TGTGCCAGTACCCCTTTACTTCCCTACGAGCAGTACTTC.

This clone was found a few times. The chain couples TRBV10-3 to TRBJ1-5, with 11 bases that match TRBD1. CDR1 and CDR2 from the germline V gene are ENHRY and SYGVKD. The CDR3 spans 15 residues. The V gene end was trimmed by 6 bases and the J gene end by 5 bases; junction bases not matched to a gene: 6. CDR3 sequence reads: CAIRPGTGGDQPQHF. CDR3 sequence (DNA): TGTGCCATCAGACCCGGGACAGGGGGAGATCAGCCCCAGCATTTT.

The chain uses TRBV10-3 and TRBJ2-5; TRBD2 aligns across 12 bases. This CDR3 region has 16 residues. After removal of 1 base from V and 5 bases from J, the junction contained 5 bases not matched to a gene. The germline gives CDR1 ENHRY, CDR2 SYGVKD. CDR3 residues: CAISEWGLAGRETQYF. The CDR3 bases are TGTGCCATCAGTGAGTGGGGACTAGCGGGTCGGGAGACCCAGTACTTC.

The V call is TRBV19, the J call TRBJ2-7; 10 positions match TRBD1. V lost 6 bases to trimming and J lost 2 bases; unmatched junction nucleotides: 7. CDR1 and CDR2 from the germline V gene are LNHDA and SQIVND (reference sequence). The CDR3 is 15 amino acids. CDR3 nucleotides: TGTGCCAGTAGACCCAGACAGGGGGCACCCTACGAGCAGTACTTC. Translating gives CASRPRQGAPYEQYF.

The chain recombines TRBV2 with TRBJ2-5; TRBD1 agrees at 10 bases. This CDR3 region has 14 residues. From germline, CDR1 is SNHLY and CDR2 FYNNEI. V trimming: 6 bases; J trimming: 5 bases; junction bases outside the gene matches: 6. As DNA, the CDR3 is TGTGCCAGCAGGGCGACAGGGGGCCAGGAGACCCAGTACTTC. Translation gives CASRATGGQETQYF.

This clone turned up a few times. The chain couples TRBV5-6 to TRBJ2-5; TRBD2 aligns across 9 bases. Trimming cost V 2 bases and J 1 base; bases outside gene matches: 9. This CDR3 has 17 amino acids. Germline-derived CDR1 and CDR2 are SGHDT and YYEEEE. The CDR3 spells CASSFRLAGRLQETQYF. The CDR3 DNA sequence: TGTGCCAGCAGCTTTCGTCTAGCGGGAAGACTCCAAGAGACCCAGTACTTC.

The V and J genes are TRBV6-5 and TRBJ1-1; 7 bases are shared with TRBD1. V dropped 7 bases and J dropped 7; count of bases not matched to a gene: 12. This CDR3 has 14 residues. Germline values: CDR1 MNHEY, CDR2 SVGAGI. The CDR3: CASIPDRVSGEAFF. Here the CDR3 DNA reads TGTGCCAGCATCCCCGACAGGGTCAGCGGTGAAGCTTTCTTT.

In its sample, this clone was seen a few times. The chain employs TRBV5-1 and TRBJ2-1, with TRBD2 matching 9 bases. This CDR3 is 16 amino acids long. Per the germline V gene, CDR1 is SGHRS and CDR2 is YFSETQ. Losses at the gene ends were 0 bases for V and 4 bases for J; bases not matched to a gene: 5. The CDR3 DNA reads TGCGCCAGCAGCTTGGAAATGCGGGGGGGGTACAATGAGCAGTTCTTC. This codes for CASSLEMRGGYNEQFF.

The genes are TRBV6-6 and TRBJ1-2, with 9 bases that match TRBD1. Germline-derived CDR1 and CDR2 are MNHNY and SVGAGI (reference sequence). J gave up 6 bases and V 7 bases, and 3 bases lay outside the gene matches. The CDR3 is 12 residues long. The CDR3 coding sequence is TGTGCCAGCACCCGGACAGGGGATGGCTACACCTTC. Translation: CASTRTGDGYTF.

This clone turned up a few times. The genes are TRBV21-1 and TRBJ1-1. TRBV21-1 is a known pseudogene. The CDR3 runs to 21 residues. DNA for the CDR3: TGTGCCAGCAGCAAGGGACGGGTTTCGGGGGTCGCTAGGACGGTGAACACTGAAGCTTTCTTT. Translated, it gives CASSKGRVSGVARTVNTEAFF.